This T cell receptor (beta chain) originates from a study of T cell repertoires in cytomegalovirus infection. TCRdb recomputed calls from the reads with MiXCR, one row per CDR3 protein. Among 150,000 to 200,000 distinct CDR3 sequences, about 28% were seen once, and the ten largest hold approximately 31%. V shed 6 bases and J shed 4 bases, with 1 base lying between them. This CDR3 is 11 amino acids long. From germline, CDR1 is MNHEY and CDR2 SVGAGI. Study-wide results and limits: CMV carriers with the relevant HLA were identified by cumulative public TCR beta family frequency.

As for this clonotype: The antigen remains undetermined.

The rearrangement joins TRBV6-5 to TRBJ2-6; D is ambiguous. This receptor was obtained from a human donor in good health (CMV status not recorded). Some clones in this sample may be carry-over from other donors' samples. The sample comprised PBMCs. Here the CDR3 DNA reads TGTGCCAGCAGAGGGGCCAACGTCCTGACTTTC. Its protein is CASRGANVLTF.